This is a list of T cell receptor beta chains from one sample in a study of PD-1 blockade in classical Hodgkin lymphoma. Assay used: immunoSEQ multiplex PCR; TCRdb lists only in-frame clones, some missing. The table has about 11,000 clones, 80% seen once; the top ten hold approximately 35%. This material consisted of peripheral blood mononuclear cells (PBMCs), taken before the second cycle of nivolumab. The receptors originated from a human donor with classical Hodgkin lymphoma. CDR3s include the opening cysteine and the closing phenylalanine or tryptophan. A D gene is named only where the DNA matches it firmly. The size field is filled for only some rows; it gives once, few, many or a size class.

V,D,J,length,size,CDR3,DNA
TRBV9,.,TRBJ2-5,14,.,CASSVGHTQETQYF,TGTGCCAGCAGCGTTGGACACACCCAAGAGACCCAGTACTTC
TRBV27,TRBD2,TRBJ2-2,14,.,CASSLGGSTGELFF,TGTGCCAGCTCATTGGGGGGGAGCACCGGGGAGCTGTTTTTT
TRBV7-9,.,TRBJ1-2,17,.,CASSLKGEGSNNYGYTF,TGTGCCAGCAGTCTGAAAGGGGAGGGATCGAATAACTATGGCTACACCTTC
TRBV7-3,.,TRBJ2-5,15,.,CASSEQGLGEETQYF,TGTGCCAGCAGCGAACAGGGACTGGGAGAAGAGACCCAGTACTTC
TRBV2,TRBD2,TRBJ2-7,13,.,CASFAGEAYEQYF,TGTGCCAGCTTCGCGGGAGAAGCATACGAGCAGTACTTC
TRBV28,.,TRBJ1-1,13,few,CASSRGGLSEAFF,TGTGCCAGCAGTCGGGGGGGACTCTCCGAAGCTTTCTTT
TRBV29-1,.,TRBJ2-1,14,.,CSALPLLAPVWQFF,TGCAGCGCTCTCCCCCTACTAGCTCCCGTTTGGCAGTTCTTC
TRBV9,.,TRBJ2-1,13,.,CASSVDDTPRQFF,TGTGCCAGCAGCGTAGATGACACCCCGCGGCAGTTCTTC
TRBV27,TRBD1,TRBJ2-5,14,.,CASSDRGGQETQYF,TGTGCCAGCAGTGACAGGGGTGGCCAAGAGACCCAGTACTTC
TRBV7-2,.,TRBJ1-1,15,.,CASSPRSDRNTEAFF,TGTGCCAGCAGCCCCAGGTCTGACAGAAACACTGAAGCTTTCTTT
TRBV6-1,.,TRBJ1-4,13,.,CASIRRSNEKLFF,TGTGCCAGCATAAGGAGGTCTAATGAAAAACTGTTTTTT
TRBV10-3,.,TRBJ1-2,12,.,CAIRREDYGYTF,TGTGCCATCAGACGCGAAGACTATGGCTACACCTTC
TRBV30,.,TRBJ2-1,14,.,CAWSKLTSFNEQFF,TGTGCCTGGAGTAAACTTACTTCGTTCAATGAGCAGTTCTTC
TRBV11-2,TRBD1,TRBJ1-1,16,.,CASSLGGQGLRTEAFF,TGTGCCAGCAGCTTAGGGGGACAGGGGTTGAGGACTGAAGCTTTCTTT
TRBV9,.,TRBJ2-1,15,.,CASSVDPQIYNEQFF,TGTGCCAGCAGCGTAGACCCTCAAATTTACAATGAGCAGTTCTTC
TRBV25-1,TRBD1,TRBJ2-1,18,.,CASSDSNPTGALYNEQFF,TGTGCCAGCAGTGACTCCAACCCCACAGGGGCCCTCTACAATGAGCAGTTCTTC
TRBV28,TRBD2,TRBJ2-1,16,.,CASSSPSGGSYNEQFF,TGTGCCAGCAGTTCCCCTAGCGGGGGCTCCTACAATGAGCAGTTCTTC
TRBV7-9,.,TRBJ2-7,15,medium-sized,CASSLVLQHPYEQYF,TGTGCCAGCAGCTTAGTGCTTCAGCACCCCTACGAGCAGTACTTC
TRBV5-4,.,TRBJ1-1,15,.,CASSLVSGGNTEAFF,TGTGCCAGCAGCTTGGTTTCCGGGGGGAACACTGAAGCTTTCTTT
TRBV19,.,TRBJ1-5,17,.,CASSISGFGYSNQPQHF,TGTGCCAGTAGTATTTCGGGGTTCGGTTATAGCAATCAGCCCCAGCATTTT
TRBV20-1,.,TRBJ2-7,11,once,CSAPGSHEQYF,TGCAGTGCTCCGGGGAGCCACGAGCAGTACTTC
TRBV2,TRBD1,TRBJ1-6,15,.,CASRDRGLLDSPLHF,TGTGCCAGCAGGGACAGGGGACTATTAGATTCACCCCTCCACTTT
TRBV5-8,TRBD1,TRBJ1-5,15,.,CASSRGGQGYQPQHF,TGTGCCAGCAGTCGGGGGGGACAGGGGTATCAGCCCCAGCATTTT
TRBV9,TRBD2,TRBJ2-1,15,once,CASSGPFSGGNEQFF,TGTGCCAGCAGCGGACCTTTTTCGGGAGGCAATGAGCAGTTCTTC
TRBV6-5,TRBD1,TRBJ2-7,14,.,CASSYDRGFYEQYF,TGTGCCAGCAGTTACGACAGGGGGTTCTACGAGCAGTACTTC
TRBV28,.,TRBJ2-4,15,.,CASSLYTRGKNIQYF,TGTGCCAGCAGTTTATATACTAGAGGCAAAAACATTCAGTACTTC
TRBV12-5,TRBD1,TRBJ2-2,15,.,CASGHGQGNTGELFF,TGTGCTAGTGGCCATGGACAGGGAAACACCGGGGAGCTGTTTTTT
TRBV5-1,.,TRBJ2-1,12,.,CASGTRTAEQFF,TGCGCCAGCGGGACTCGTACGGCTGAGCAGTTCTTC